These T cell receptor beta chains were read from a single sample in a study of sequential checkpoint blockade in melanoma. The assay was immunoSEQ multiplex PCR, and TCRdb's table has in-frame clones only and misses some. The sample has 8,000 to 10,000 clones, around 24% seen once; the top ten hold about 15%. Source: tumor tissue (inferred from file names), taken from a patient given nivolumab and ipilimumab in sequence. These receptor sequences come from a human donor with melanoma. CDR3s include the opening cysteine and the closing phenylalanine or tryptophan. A D gene is named only where the DNA matches it firmly. Clone size, where shown, is once, few, many, or a class for clones that have expanded.

clone size	V gene	J gene	D gene	CDR3 protein	CDR3 DNA
NA	TRBV11-3	TRBJ2-7	NA	CASSLGVERAYEQYF	TGTGCCAGCAGCTTGGGAGTCGAAAGGGCCTACGAGCAGTACTTC
many	TRBV11-3	TRBJ1-2	NA	CASSHRTGKPYGYTF	TGTGCCAGCAGCCACAGGACCGGGAAGCCCTATGGCTACACCTTC
NA	TRBV5-1	TRBJ2-5	TRBD2	CASSWSGRAEETQYF	TGCGCCAGCAGCTGGAGCGGGAGGGCCGAAGAGACCCAGTACTTC
few	TRBV10-2	TRBJ2-7	NA	CAVTVSQTYEQYF	TGCGCCGTCACGGTATCCCAAACCTACGAGCAGTACTTC
NA	TRBV18	TRBJ2-3	NA	CASSSGSGRATDTQYF	TGTGCCAGCTCATCCGGTTCGGGACGGGCCACAGATACGCAGTATTTT
NA	TRBV6-8	TRBJ2-3	NA	CASRGSSTDTQYF	TGTGCCAGCAGGGGGTCTTCCACAGATACGCAGTATTTT
few	TRBV19	TRBJ2-6	NA	CASSMMGLGANVLTF	TGTGCCAGTAGTATGATGGGGCTTGGGGCCAACGTCCTGACTTTC
NA	TRBV19	TRBJ1-4	TRBD1	CASRNLQGAGEKLFF	TGTGCCAGTAGAAACCTCCAGGGGGCCGGTGAAAAACTGTTTTTT
NA	TRBV6-8	TRBJ2-7	NA	CASSPDLGLISYEQYF	TGTGCCAGCAGCCCAGATCTGGGATTAATCTCCTACGAGCAGTACTTC
once	TRBV18	TRBJ2-6	TRBD1	CASSPTDRAAAGANVLTF	TGTGCCAGCTCACCCACTGACAGGGCGGCCGCTGGGGCCAACGTCCTGACTTTC